This T cell receptor (beta chain) was obtained from a study of blood T cell repertoires in COVID-19. Germline CDR1 is SGHAT and CDR2 is FQNNGV. The CDR3 has 12 amino acids. V dropped 6 bases and J dropped 6 bases, with 12 bases sitting between them. Residents of 24 US areas, aged roughly 18 to 89 years, made up the participants. In the study's own analysis: Estimation of nucleated cell counts was performed using reference gene primer amplification. Only in-frame clones appear in the TCRdb table, and some are missing; sequencing was by immunoSEQ multiplex PCR. The DNA gave D and trimming, while V, J and clone size come from that table. The table lists around 130,000 clones, 80% to 90% of them singletons.

This rearrangement joins TRBV11-2 to TRBJ2-7; a possible D gene is TRBD1 (5 bases). The source is a man aged 40-49 years with acute COVID-19. The source material was PBMCs or T cells enriched from blood (not recorded which). The DNA of the CDR3 is TGTGCCAGCAGTACCAGGGCTTCCGAGCAGTACTTC. Amino acid sequence: CASSTRASEQYF.